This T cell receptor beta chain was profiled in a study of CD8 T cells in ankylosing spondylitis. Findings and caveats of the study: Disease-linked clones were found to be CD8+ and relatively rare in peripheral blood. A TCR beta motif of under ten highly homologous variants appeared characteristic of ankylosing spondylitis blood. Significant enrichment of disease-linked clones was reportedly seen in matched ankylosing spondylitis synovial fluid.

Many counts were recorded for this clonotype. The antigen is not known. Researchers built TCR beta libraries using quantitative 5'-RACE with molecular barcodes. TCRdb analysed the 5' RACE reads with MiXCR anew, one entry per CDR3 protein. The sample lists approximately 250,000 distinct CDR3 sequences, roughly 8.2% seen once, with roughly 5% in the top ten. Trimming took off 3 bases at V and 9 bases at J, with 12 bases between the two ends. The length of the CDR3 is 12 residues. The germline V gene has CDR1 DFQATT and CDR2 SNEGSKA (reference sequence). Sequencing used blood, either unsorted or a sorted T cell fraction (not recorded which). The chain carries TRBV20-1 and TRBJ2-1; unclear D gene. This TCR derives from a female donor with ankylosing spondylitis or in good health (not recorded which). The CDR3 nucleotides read TGCAGTGCTAGGGTATCCGGGCCTGAGCAGTTCTTC. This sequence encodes CSARVSGPEQFF.